The 10 T cell receptor beta chains below come from one sample, sequenced in a study of blood T cell repertoires in COVID-19. TCRdb's table, derived via immunoSEQ multiplex PCR, lists solely in-frame clones and lacks some. The table shows roughly 350,000 clones, with under 95% occurring only once. Sequencing was carried out using peripheral blood. The receptors were gathered from a woman aged 18-29 years who had recovered from COVID-19.

CDR3 in amino acids: CASSLATSGYYNEQFF. The CDR3 coding sequence is TGTGCCAGCAGCTTAGCAACTAGCGGGTACTACAATGAGCAGTTCTTC. V usage is TRBV7-9 and J usage is TRBJ2-1, with TRBD2 matching over 9 bases. V shed 0 bases and J 3 bases; nucleotides not matched to a gene: 3. The germline gives CDR1 SEHNR, CDR2 FQNEAQ (reference sequence). This CDR3 is 16 amino acids long.

The genes are TRBV6-5 and TRBJ2-7, with 7 bases lining up with TRBD2. The trim removed 4 bases at V and 7 bases at J, leaving 10 bases unmatched. The CDR3 runs to 14 residues. Germline V gene sequence: CDR1 MNHEY, CDR2 SVGAGI. DNA of the CDR3: TGTGCCAGCAGTTCCCAACTAGCGTCGAAAGAGCAGTACGTC. It codes for CASSSQLASKEQYV.

This chain uses TRBV6-7 with TRBJ2-6, with D maybe TRBD2 (6 bases). TRBV6-7 is labeled an ORF, and its function is uncertain. The V and J ends lost 3 bases and 3 bases respectively, with 24 bases between them. This CDR3 has 20 residues. The CDR3 loop reads CASSYQLPLGLLDGANVLTF. The CDR3 coding sequence is TGTGCCAGCAGTTATCAGCTGCCTCTGGGACTGTTAGATGGGGCCAACGTCCTGACTTTC.

V is TRBV12-3 or TRBV12-4 and J is TRBJ2-3; D gene uncertain. Trimming took 5 bases from V and 4 from J, leaving 7 bases between them. This CDR3 comprises 12 residues. This CDR3 is CASSPRADTQYF. DNA for the CDR3: TGTGCCAGCAGTCCCCGTGCAGATACGCAGTATTTT.

The genes are TRBV5-4 and TRBJ1-4; D may be TRBD1 (6 bases). The length of the CDR3 is 16 residues. Germline V gives CDR1 SGHNT, CDR2 YYREEE (reference sequence). V lost 0 bases and J 2 bases, leaving 11 bases between the germline ends. The DNA for the CDR3 is TGTGCCAGCAGCTTGGCCAAGCAGGGGACTAATGAAAAACTGTTTTTT. Protein: CASSLAKQGTNEKLFF. The whole variable domain, remainder taken from reference TRBV5-4 and TRBJ1-4, is ETGVTQSPTHLIKTRGQQVTLRCSSQSGHNTVSWYQQALGQGPQFIFQYYREEENGRGNFPPRFSGLQFPNYSSELNVNALELDDSALYLCASSLAKQGTNEKLFFGSGTQLSVL.

The V call is TRBV6-5, the J call TRBJ2-7; 7 bases are a match to TRBD2. The CDR3 extends over 14 amino acids. Germline assignment: CDR1 MNHEY and CDR2 SVGAGI. V lost 5 bases to trimming and J lost 3 bases; unmatched junction nucleotides: 7. The CDR3 coding sequence is TGTGCCAGCAGTCCTGGACTAGGAAACTACGAGCAGTACGTC. Its protein product is CASSPGLGNYEQYV.

The V call is TRBV5-5, the J call TRBJ1-2, with D perhaps matching TRBD1 (6 bases). The CDR3 extends over 15 amino acids. Germline V gene lookup returns CDR1 SGHKS and CDR2 YYEKEE (reference sequence). V was shortened by 3 bases and J by 0 bases, with 12 bases between the two germline ends. CDR3 sequence: CASSSGHSTNYGYTF. The CDR3 bases are TGTGCCAGCAGCTCGGGACACTCCACTAACTATGGCTACACCTTC. Looking up the rest from reference TRBV5-5 and TRBJ1-2 gives the full variable domain: DAGVTQSPTHLIKTRGQQVTLRCSPISGHKSVSWYQQVLGQGPQFIFQYYEKEERGRGNFPDRFSARQFPNYSSELNVNALLLGDSALYLCASSSGHSTNYGYTFGSGTRLTVV.

The rearrangement links TRBV13 to TRBJ1-3; D is possibly TRBD1 (6 bases). V lost 4 bases and J lost 4, with 11 bases in between. Germline V gives CDR1 PRHDT, CDR2 FYEKMQ (reference sequence). The CDR3 consists of 14 residues. The CDR3 loop is CASSSRTEGNTIYF. The CDR3 nucleotides are TGTGCCAGCAGCTCAAGGACAGAGGGAAACACCATATATTTT.

This chain links TRBV5-1 with TRBJ2-1, with 10 bases aligning to TRBD2. This CDR3 comprises 15 residues. Looked up from germline, CDR1 is SGHRS and CDR2 is YFSETQ. Trimming cost V 0 bases and J 8 bases; bases outside gene matches: 5. The CDR3 DNA reads TGCGCCAGCAGCTTGGATACTAGCGGGATATATGAGCAGTTCTTC. Its translation is CASSLDTSGIYEQFF.

Turning to this clone: Different DNA sequences within this sample yield the same CDR3. The V and J genes are TRBV6-5 and TRBJ1-5; possible D gene TRBD1, 6 bases. The V gene lost 5 bases and the J gene lost 3 bases, with 14 bases spanning the gap. The CDR3 covers 15 residues. CDR1 and CDR2 (germline): MNHEY, SVGAGI. CDR3 nucleotides: TGTGCCAGCAGTCCGGACAGAGGGGCCAATCAGCCCCAGCATTTT. Translating it yields CASSPDRGANQPQHF.